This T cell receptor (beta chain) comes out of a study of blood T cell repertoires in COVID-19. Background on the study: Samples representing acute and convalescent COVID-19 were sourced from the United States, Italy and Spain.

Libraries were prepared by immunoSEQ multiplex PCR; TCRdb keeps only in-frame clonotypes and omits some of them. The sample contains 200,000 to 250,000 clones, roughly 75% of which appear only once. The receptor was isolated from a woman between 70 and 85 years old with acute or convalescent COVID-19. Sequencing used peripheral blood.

In DNA, the CDR3 is TGTGCCAGCAGCTTAGCCCGACAGGGAGACGAGCAGTACTTC. It yields the protein CASSLARQGDEQYF. This chain uses TRBV11-2 with TRBJ2-7, with 7 bases that match TRBD1. The CDR3 spans 14 residues. CDR1 and CDR2 from the germline V gene are SGHAT and FQNNGV. V was pared by 1 base and J by 5 bases, with 5 bases of the junction left unmatched. The variable domain in full, with the rest retrieved from reference TRBV11-2 and TRBJ2-7, is EAGVAQSPRYKIIEKRQSVAFWCNPISGHATLYWYQQILGQGPKLLIQFQNNGVVDDSQLPKDRFSAERLKGVDSTLKIQPAKLEDSAVYLCASSLARQGDEQYFGPGTRLTVT.